This entry is about one T cell receptor beta chain. Patients aged 18 to 65 had newly diagnosed hyperthyroidism that had lasted under 2 months. This record comes from a study of T cells in Graves' hyperthyroidism and ophthalmopathy. Regions amplified from RNA transcripts were the TCR beta CDR3 regions. An initial round of RT-PCR targeting the TCR CDR3 relied on the HTBI primer set. Each CDR3 protein gets one entry after TCRdb re-called the multiplex PCR reads with MiXCR. The repertoire holds approximately 700,000 distinct CDR3 sequences, with approximately 16% as singletons. This CDR3 region has 12 residues. The germline CDR1 and CDR2 sequences are GTSNPN and SVGIG (reference sequence). V shed 4 bases, J shed 8 bases, and the junction held 3 bases outside the gene matches.

The genes are TRBV30 and TRBJ1-5; TRBD1 matches at 9 bases. The sequenced sample was blood. The receptor was derived from a young man with Graves' hyperthyroidism. The CDR3 nucleotides read TGTGCCTGGAACAGGGGGCCTGAGCCCCAGCATTTT. Its protein is CAWNRGPEPQHF.